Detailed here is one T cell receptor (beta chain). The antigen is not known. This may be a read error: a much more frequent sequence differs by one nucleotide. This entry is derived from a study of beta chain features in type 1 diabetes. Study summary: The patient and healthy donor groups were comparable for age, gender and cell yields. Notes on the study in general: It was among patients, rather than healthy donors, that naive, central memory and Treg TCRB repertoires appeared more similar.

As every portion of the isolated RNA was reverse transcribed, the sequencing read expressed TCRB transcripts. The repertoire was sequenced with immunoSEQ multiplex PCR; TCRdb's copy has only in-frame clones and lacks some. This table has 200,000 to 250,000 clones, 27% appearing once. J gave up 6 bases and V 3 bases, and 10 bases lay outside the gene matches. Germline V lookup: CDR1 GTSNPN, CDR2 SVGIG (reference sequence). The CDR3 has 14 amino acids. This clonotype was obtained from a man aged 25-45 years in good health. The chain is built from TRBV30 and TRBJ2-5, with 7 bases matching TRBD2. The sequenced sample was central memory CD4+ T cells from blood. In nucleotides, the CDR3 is TGTGCCTGGAGGGACGGCTGGGGGGGGAAGACCCAGTACTTC. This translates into CAWRDGWGGKTQYF.